The rows below give T cell receptor beta chains drawn from one sample of a study of T-cell memory formation after mild COVID-19. Via MiXCR, TCRdb re-called the 5' RACE reads, giving one row per CDR3 protein. Of roughly 86,000 distinct CDR3 sequences listed, 13% are singletons. Material: PBMCs or a T cell subset sorted from them (not recorded which). Receptors were obtained from an adult woman who had mild COVID-19 (a few samples of this study predate the infection). Cell type and time point are not known. Both conserved end residues are part of each CDR3. A D gene is named only where the DNA matches it firmly. Size is stated for part of the rows, as once, few or many counts, or as a class when the clone is expanded.

CDR3	size	D	V
CASSFGFGSGGYNEQFF	few	NA	TRBV7-3
CASSQGLAGESGELFF	NA	TRBD2	TRBV7-6
CASRTSGSRYNEQFF	NA	TRBD2	TRBV23-1
CASSQWTGKYDGYTF	NA	TRBD1	TRBV4-3
CASSLYPRGGETQYF	many	NA	TRBV7-6
CASSSGATEAFF	few	NA	TRBV12-3/TRBV12-4
CASSVSGRNTDTQYF	few	TRBD2	TRBV9
CASSRLTSGGPGSKEQYF	NA	TRBD2	TRBV4-2
CASSVGRGSGAYEQYF	NA	NA	TRBV9
CASSLGGSGEYSYEQYF	NA	TRBD2	TRBV7-9
CASSSSAGFSADTQYF	many	NA	TRBV7-9
CASSHATGLYGYTF	few	NA	TRBV3-1
CASSPGQGASTEAFF	few	TRBD1	TRBV4-1
CATFLNQQYF	NA	NA	TRBV21-1
CASRRDVRDEQFF	NA	NA	TRBV7-3
CSVRILIAQETQYF	NA	NA	TRBV29-1
CATSHDRGAPGELFF	few	TRBD1	TRBV24-1
CASSPSYRTATDVWAKNIQYF	few	NA	TRBV18